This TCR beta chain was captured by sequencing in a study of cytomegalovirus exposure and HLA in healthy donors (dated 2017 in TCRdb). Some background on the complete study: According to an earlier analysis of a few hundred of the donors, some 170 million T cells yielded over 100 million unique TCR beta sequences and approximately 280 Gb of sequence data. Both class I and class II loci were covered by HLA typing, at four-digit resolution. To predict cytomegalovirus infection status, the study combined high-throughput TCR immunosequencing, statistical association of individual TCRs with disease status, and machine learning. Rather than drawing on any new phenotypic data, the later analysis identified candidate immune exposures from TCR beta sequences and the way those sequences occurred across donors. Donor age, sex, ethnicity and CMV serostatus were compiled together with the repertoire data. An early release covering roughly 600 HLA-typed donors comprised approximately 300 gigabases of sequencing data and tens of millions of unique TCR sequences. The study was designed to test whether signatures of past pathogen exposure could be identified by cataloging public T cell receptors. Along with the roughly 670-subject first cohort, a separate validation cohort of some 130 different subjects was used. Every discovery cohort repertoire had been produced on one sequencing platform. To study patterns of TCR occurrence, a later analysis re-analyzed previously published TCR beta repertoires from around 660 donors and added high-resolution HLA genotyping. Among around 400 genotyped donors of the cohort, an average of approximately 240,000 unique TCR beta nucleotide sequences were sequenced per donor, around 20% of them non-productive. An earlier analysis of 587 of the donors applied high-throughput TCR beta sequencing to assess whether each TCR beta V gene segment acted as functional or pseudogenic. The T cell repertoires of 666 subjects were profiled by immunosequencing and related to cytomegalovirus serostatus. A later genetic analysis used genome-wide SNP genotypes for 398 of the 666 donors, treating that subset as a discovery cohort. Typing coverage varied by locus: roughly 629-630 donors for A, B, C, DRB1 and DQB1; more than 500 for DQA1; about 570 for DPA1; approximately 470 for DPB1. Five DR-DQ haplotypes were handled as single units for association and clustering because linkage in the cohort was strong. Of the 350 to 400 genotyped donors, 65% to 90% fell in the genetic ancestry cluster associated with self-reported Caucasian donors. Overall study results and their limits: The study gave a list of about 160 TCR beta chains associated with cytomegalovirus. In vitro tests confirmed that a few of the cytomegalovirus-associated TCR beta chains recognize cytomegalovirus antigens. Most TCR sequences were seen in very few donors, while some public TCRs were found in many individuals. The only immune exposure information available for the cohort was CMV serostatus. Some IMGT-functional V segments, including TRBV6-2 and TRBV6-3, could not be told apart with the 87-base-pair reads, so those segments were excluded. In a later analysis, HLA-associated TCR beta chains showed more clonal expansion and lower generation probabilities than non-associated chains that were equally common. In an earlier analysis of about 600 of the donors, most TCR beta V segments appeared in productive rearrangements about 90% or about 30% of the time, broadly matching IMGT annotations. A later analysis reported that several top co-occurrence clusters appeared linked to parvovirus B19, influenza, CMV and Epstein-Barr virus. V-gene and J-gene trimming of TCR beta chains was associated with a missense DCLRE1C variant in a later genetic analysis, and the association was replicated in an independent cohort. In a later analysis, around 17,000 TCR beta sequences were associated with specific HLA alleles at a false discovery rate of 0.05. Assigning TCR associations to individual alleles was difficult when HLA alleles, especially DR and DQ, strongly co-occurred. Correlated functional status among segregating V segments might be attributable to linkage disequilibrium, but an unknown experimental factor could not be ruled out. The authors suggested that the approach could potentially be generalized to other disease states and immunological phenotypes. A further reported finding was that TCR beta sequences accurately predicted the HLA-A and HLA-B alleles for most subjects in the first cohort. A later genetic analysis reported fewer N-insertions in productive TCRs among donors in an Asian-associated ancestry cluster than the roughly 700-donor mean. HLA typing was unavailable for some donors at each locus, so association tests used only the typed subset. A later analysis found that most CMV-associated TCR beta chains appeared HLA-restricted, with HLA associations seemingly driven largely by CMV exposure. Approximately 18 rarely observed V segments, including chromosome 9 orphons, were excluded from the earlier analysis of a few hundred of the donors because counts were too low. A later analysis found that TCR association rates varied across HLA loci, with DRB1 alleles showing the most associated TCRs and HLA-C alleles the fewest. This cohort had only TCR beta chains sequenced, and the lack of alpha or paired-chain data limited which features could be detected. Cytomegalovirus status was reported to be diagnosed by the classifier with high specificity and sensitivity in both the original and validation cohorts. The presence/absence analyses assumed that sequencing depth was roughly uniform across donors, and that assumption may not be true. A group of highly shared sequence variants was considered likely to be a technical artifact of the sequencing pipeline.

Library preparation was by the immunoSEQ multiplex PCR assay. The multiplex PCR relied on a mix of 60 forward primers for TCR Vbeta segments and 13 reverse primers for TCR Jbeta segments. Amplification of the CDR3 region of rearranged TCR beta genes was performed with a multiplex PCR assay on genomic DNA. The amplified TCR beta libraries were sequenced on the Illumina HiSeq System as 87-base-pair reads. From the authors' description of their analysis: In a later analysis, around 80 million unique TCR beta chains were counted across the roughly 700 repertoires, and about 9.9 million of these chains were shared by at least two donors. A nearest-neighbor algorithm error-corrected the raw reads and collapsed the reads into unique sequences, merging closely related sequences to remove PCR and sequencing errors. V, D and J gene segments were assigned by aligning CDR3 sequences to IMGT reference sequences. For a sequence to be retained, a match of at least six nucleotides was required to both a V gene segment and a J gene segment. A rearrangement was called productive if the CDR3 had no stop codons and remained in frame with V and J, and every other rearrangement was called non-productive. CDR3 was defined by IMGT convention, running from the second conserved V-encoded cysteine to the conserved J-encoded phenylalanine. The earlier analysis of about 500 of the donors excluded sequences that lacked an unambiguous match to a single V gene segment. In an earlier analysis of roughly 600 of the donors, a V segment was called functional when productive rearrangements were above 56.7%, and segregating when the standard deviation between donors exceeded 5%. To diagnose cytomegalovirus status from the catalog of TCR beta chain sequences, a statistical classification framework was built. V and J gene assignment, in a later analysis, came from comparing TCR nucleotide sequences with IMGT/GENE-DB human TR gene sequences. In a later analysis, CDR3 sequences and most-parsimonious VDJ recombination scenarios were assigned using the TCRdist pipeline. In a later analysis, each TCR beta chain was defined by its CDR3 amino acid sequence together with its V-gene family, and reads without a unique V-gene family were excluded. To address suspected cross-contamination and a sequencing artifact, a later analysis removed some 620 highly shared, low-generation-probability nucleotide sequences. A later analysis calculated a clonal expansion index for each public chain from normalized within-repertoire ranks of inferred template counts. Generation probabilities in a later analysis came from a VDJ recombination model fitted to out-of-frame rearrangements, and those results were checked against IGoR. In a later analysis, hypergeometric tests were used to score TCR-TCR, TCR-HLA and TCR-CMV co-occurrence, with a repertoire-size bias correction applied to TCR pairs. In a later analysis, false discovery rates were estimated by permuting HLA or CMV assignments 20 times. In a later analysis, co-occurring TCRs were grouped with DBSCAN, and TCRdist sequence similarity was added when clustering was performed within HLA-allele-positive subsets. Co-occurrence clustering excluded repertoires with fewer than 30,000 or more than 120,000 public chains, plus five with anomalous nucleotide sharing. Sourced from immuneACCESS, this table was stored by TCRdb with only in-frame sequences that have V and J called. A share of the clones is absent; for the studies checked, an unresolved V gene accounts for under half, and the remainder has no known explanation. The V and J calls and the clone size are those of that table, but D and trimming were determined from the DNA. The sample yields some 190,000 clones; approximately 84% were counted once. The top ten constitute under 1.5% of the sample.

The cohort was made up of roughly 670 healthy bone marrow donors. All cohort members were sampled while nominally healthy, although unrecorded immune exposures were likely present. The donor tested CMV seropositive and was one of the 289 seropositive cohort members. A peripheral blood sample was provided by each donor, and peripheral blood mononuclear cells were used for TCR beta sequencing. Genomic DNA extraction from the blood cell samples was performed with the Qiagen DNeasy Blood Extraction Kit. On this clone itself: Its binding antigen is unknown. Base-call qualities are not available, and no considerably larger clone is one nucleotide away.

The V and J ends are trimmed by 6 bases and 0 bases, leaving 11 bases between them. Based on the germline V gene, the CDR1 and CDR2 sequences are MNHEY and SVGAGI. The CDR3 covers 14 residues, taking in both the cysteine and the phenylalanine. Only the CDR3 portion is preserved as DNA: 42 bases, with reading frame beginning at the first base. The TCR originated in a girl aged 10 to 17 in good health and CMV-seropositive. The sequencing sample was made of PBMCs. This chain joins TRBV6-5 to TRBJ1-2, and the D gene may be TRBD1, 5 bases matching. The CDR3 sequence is CASRQDTANYGYTF. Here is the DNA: TGTGCCAGCAGACAGGACACCGCTAACTATGGCTACACCTTC.